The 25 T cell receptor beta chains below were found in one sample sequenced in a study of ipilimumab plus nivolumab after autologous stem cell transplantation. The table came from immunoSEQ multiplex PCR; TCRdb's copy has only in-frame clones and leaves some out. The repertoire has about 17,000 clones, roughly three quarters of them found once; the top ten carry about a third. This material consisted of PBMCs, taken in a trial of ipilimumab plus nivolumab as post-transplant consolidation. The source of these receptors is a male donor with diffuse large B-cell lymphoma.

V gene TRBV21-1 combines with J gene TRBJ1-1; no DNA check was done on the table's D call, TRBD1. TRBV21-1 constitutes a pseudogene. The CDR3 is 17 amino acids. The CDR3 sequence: CASRTVGGWVLNTEAFF. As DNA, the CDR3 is TGTGCCAGCAGGACGGTAGGGGGCTGGGTTCTAAACACTGAAGCTTTCTTT.

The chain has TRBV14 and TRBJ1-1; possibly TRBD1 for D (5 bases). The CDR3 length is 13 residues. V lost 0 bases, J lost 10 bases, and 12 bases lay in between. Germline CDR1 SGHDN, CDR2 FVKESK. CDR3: CASSQDDGGVAFF. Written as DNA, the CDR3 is TGTGCCAGCAGCCAAGATGACGGGGGAGTAGCTTTCTTT.

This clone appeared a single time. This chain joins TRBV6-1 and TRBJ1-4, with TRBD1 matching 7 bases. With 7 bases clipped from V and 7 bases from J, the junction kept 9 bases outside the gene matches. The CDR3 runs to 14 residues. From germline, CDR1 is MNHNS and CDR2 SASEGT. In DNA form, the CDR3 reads TGTGCCAGCACCTTCCGGGACAGCGGTGAAAAACTGTTTTTT. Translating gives CASTFRDSGEKLFF.

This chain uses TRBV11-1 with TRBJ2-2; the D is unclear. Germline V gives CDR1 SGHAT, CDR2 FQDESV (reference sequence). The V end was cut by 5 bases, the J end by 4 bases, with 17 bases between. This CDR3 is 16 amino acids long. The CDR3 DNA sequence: TGTGCCAGCAGCCCTGGCCGGCCGATGGGCACCGGGGAGCTGTTTTTT. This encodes CASSPGRPMGTGELFF.

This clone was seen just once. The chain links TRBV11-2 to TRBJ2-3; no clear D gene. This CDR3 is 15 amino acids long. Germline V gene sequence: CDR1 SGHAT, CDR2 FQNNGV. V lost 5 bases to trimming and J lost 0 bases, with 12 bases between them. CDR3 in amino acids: CASSRRGSSTDTQYF. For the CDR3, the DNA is TGTGCCAGCAGCCGCCGCGGCTCTAGCACAGATACGCAGTATTTT.

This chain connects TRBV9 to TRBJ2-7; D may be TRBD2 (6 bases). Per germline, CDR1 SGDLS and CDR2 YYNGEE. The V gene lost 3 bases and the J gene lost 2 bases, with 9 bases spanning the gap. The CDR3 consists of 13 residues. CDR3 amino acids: CASSAPGAYEQYF. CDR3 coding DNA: TGTGCCAGCAGCGCCCCGGGAGCCTACGAGCAGTACTTC.

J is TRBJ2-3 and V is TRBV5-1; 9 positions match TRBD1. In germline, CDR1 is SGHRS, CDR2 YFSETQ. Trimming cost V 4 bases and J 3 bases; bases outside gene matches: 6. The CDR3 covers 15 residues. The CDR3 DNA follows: TGCGCCAGCAGCAAACAGGGGGCGGATACAGATACGCAGTATTTT. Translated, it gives CASSKQGADTDTQYF.

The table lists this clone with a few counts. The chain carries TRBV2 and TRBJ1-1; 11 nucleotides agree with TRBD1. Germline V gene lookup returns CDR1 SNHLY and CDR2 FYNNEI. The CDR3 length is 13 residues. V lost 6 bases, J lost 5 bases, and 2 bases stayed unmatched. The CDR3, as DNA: TGTGCCAGCAGGGGGACAGGGGGGACTGAAGCTTTCTTT. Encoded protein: CASRGTGGTEAFF.

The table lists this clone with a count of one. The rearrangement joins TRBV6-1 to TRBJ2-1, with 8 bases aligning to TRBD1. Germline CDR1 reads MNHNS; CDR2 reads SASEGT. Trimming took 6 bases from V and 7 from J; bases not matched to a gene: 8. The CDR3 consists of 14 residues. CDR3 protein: CASSQDRVSNEQFF. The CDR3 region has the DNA TGTGCCAGCAGCCAGGACAGGGTGTCAAATGAGCAGTTCTTC.

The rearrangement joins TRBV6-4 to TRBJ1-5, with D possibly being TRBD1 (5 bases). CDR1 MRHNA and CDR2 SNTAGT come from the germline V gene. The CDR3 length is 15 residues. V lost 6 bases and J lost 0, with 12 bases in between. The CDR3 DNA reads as TGTGCCAGCAGCCGACAGATCTATAGCAATCAGCCCCAGCATTTT. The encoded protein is CASSRQIYSNQPQHF.

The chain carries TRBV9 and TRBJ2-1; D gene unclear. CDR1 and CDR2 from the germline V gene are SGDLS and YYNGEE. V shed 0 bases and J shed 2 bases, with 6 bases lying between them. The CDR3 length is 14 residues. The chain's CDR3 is CASSVGLAYNEQFF. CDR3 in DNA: TGTGCCAGCAGCGTAGGGCTGGCCTACAATGAGCAGTTCTTC.

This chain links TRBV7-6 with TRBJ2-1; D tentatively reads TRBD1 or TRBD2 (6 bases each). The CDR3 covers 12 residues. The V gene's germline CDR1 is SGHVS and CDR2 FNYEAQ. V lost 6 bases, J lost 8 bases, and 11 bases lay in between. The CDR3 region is CASSARGDEQFF. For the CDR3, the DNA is TGTGCCAGCAGTGCGAGGGGGGATGAGCAGTTCTTC.

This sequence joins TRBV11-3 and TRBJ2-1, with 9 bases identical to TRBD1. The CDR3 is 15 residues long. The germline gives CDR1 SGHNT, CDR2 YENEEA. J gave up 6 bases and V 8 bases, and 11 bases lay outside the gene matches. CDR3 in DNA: TGTGCCAGCTCGGACAGGGGACCCTCGTCCAATGAGCAGTTCTTC. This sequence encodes CASSDRGPSSNEQFF.

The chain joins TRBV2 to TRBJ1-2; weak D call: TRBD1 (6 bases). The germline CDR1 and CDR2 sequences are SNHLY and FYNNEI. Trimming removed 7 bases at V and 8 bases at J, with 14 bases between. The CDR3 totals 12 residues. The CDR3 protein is CASTGGAEGYTF. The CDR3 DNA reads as TGTGCCAGCACGGGGGGCGCGGAGGGCTACACCTTC.

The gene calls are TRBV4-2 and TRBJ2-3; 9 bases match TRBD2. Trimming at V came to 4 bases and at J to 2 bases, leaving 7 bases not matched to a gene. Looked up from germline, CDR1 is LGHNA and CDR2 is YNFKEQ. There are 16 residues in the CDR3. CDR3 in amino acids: CASSPLTSGNTDTQYF. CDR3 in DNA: TGTGCCAGCAGCCCTCTGACTAGCGGAAACACAGATACGCAGTATTTT.

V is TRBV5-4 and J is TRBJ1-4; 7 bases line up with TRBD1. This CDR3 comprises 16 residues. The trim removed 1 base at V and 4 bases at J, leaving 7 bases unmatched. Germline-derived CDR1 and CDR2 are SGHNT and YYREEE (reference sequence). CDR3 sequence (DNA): TGTGCCAGCAGCTTGACGGTACAGGGGTTTAATGAAAAACTGTTTTTT. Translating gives CASSLTVQGFNEKLFF. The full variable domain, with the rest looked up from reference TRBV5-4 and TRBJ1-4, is ETGVTQSPTHLIKTRGQQVTLRCSSQSGHNTVSWYQQALGQGPQFIFQYYREEENGRGNFPPRFSGLQFPNYSSELNVNALELDDSALYLCASSLTVQGFNEKLFFGSGTQLSVL.

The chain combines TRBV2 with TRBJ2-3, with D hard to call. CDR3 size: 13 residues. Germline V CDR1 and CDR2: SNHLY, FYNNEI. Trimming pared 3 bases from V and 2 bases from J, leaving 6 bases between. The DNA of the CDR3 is TGTGCCAGCAGTGACAGCCTCACAGATACGCAGTATTTT. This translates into CASSDSLTDTQYF.

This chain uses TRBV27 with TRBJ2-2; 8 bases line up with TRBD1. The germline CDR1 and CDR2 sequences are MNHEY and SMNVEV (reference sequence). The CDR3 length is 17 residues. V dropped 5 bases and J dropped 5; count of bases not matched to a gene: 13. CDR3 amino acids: CASSRHQGAKSTGELFF. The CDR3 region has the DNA TGTGCCAGCAGTCGCCACCAGGGGGCGAAAAGTACCGGGGAGCTGTTTTTT.

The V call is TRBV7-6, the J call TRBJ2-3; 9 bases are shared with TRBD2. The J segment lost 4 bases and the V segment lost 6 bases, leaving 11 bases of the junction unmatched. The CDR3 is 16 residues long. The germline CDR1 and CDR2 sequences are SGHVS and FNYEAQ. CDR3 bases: TGTGCCAGCAGTCCATCTAGCGGGGCCCGGGCAGATACGCAGTATTTT. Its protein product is CASSPSSGARADTQYF.

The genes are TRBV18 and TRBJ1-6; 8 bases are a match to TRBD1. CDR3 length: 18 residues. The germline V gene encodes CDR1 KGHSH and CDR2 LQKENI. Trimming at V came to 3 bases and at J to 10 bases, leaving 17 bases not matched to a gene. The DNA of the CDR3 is TGTGCCAGCTCACCGCTAAAGTCCGGGACAGGTATCAGGTCACCCCTCCACTTT. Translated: CASSPLKSGTGIRSPLHF.

The CDR3 reads CASSGGLLARGDTDTQYF. In nucleotides, the CDR3 is TGTGCCAGCAGCGGGGGATTACTAGCGAGGGGGGACACAGATACGCAGTATTTT. The chain links TRBV5-4 to TRBJ2-3; maybe TRBD2 (7 bases). V was cut by 4 bases and J by 2 bases, with 23 bases left in between. The CDR3 covers 18 residues. Germline values: CDR1 SGHNT, CDR2 YYREEE (reference sequence).

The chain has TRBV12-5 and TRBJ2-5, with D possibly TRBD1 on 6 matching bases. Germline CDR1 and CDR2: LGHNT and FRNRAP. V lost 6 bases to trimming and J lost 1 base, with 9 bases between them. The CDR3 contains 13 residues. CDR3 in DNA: TGTGCTAGTGGCCGGGACATCCAAGAGACCCAGTACTTC. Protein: CASGRDIQETQYF.

The DNA for the CDR3 is TGTGCCATCAGTGAGTCCTCCGCGGGGGGGTTCACCGGGGAGCTGTTTTTT. Protein: CAISESSAGGFTGELFF. The V call is TRBV10-3, the J call TRBJ2-2; TRBD2 matches 9 bases. Trimming took 0 bases from V and 4 from J; bases not matched to a gene: 6. The CDR3 has 17 residues. Germline V gives CDR1 ENHRY, CDR2 SYGVKD.

CDR3 sequence: CASSPQRGTGGNNYGYTF. The CDR3 DNA reads TGTGCCAGCAGCCCACAAAGGGGGACAGGAGGGAATAACTATGGCTACACCTTC. This chain links TRBV7-8 with TRBJ1-2, with 8 bases aligning to TRBD1. V shed 5 bases and J 1 base; nucleotides not matched to a gene: 15. Looked up from germline, CDR1 is SGHVS and CDR2 is FQNEAQ. The length of the CDR3 is 18 residues.

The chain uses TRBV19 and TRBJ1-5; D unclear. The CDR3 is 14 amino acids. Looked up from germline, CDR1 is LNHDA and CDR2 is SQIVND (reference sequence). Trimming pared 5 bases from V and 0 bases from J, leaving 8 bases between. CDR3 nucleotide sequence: TGTGCCAGTAGTCCCCAACATAGCAATCAGCCCCAGCATTTT. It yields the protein CASSPQHSNQPQHF.